The entry that follows covers one T cell receptor beta chain sequence. Its target antigen remains unknown. No base-level quality is on record; no much larger clone is a single base apart. This sample was taken from a study of CD8 T cells in Susac syndrome (dated by TCRdb to between 2019 and 2020). Describing the broader study: The study used repertoire sequencing to test whether antigen drove CD8+ T cell activation and differentiation in Susac syndrome. General conclusions and limits of the study: The study acknowledged that relatively few individuals were included in the TCR sequencing and HLA analysis.

RNA was extracted using the RNeasy kit, and about 0.45 to 1 microgram was reverse transcribed with random hexamers. The immunoSEQ multiplex PCR assay, covering 54 Vbeta and 13 Jbeta segments, was used to amplify TCR beta CDR3 regions. PCR amplification bias was corrected using a synthetic template baseline for primer optimization and computational correction. Under the source paper's analysis protocol: Reads were annotated to V, D and J genes according to IMGT and were analyzed with immunoSEQ Analyzer, with only productive sequences retained. Clonality was calculated as one minus the Shannon entropy normalized by log2 of the number of productive unique sequences. For each patient and control, public and private clones were evaluated among the 100 most prevalent clones. Susac-specific clones were defined as absent from healthy and MS cohorts, 1052 published viral clones and other ImmuneACCESS disease sequences. TCRdb reprocessed the public reads (quality trimming at Q25 with fastp, clone calling with MiXCR) and kept in-frame beta chains. Rows merge per CDR3 protein into single entries with the most common DNA and genes. The V and J calls were not made by the authors but by TCRdb's processing. Within this sample are about 160,000 distinct CDR3 sequences, with roughly 94% of them counted one time only. The biggest ten clones account for about 0.095% of the sample.

Peripheral blood CD8+ and CD4+ T cells from healthy donors, Susac syndrome patients and multiple sclerosis patients were profiled by high-throughput TCR beta sequencing. The multiple sclerosis controls were treatment-naive patients whose relapsing-remitting disease, either stable or active, fulfilled the revised McDonald criteria. CD8+ TEMRA cells were enriched by FACS, while bulk CD8+ and CD4+ T cells were purified by magnetic negative isolation. Blood was collected in EDTA tubes and processed within 24 hours, with PBMCs isolated through density gradient centrifugation. PBMCs destined for TCR sequencing were cryopreserved in liquid nitrogen and later thawed in a 37 °C water bath. The sorted or isolated CD4+, CD8+ and CD8+ TEMRA cells reached a purity of at least 90%. The germline V gene (reference sequence) sets CDR1 to LNHNV and CDR2 to YYDKDF. The trim is 2 bases for V and 3 bases for J, with a gap of 3 bases between the germline ends. Counted from cysteine to phenylalanine, this CDR3 has 12 amino acids. Only the CDR3 part of the read is kept: 36 bases, read in frame from the first base.

Input material: CD4+ T cells from PBMCs. The receptor was isolated from a human donor with multiple sclerosis. The receptor chain draws on TRBV15 and TRBJ2-3; the D gene is unclear. The CDR3 protein sequence reads: CATSRRTDTQYF. The sequenced DNA: TGTGCCACCAGCAGACGGACAGATACGCAGTATTTT.